Here is one T cell receptor (beta chain) with its context. What it recognizes is unknown. This was a survey-level run. In the authors' workflow: Productive clonotypes were detectable down to 2.59 x 10-5 frequency. This table comes from immunoSEQ multiplex PCR, and its TCRdb copy is limited to in-frame clones, with some not included. V, J and clone size are taken as reported in that table, and D and trimming were inferred from the DNA itself. Altogether 30,000 to 40,000 clones are present, 69% being singletons, with the ten largest covering about 3%. The V gene's germline CDR1 is SGDLS and CDR2 YYNGEE. V shed 7 bases and J shed 0 bases, with 8 bases lying between them. CDR3 length: 13 residues. This specimen comes from a study of STAT5B mutations in CD4+ large granular lymphocyte leukemia. Study findings and constraints: Top patient clones used TRBV06 genes more often: 8/27 versus 2/35 in controls. No patients shared main leukemic clonotypes, though roughly 27% appeared at low frequency elsewhere.

The source is a human donor in good health. The specimen was CD4+ T cells from blood buffy coats. The rearrangement joins TRBV9 to TRBJ1-5; maybe TRBD1 (5 bases). In DNA, the CDR3 is TGTGCCAGCGGGGGGGATAGCAATCAGCCCCAGCATTTT. Protein: CASGGDSNQPQHF.